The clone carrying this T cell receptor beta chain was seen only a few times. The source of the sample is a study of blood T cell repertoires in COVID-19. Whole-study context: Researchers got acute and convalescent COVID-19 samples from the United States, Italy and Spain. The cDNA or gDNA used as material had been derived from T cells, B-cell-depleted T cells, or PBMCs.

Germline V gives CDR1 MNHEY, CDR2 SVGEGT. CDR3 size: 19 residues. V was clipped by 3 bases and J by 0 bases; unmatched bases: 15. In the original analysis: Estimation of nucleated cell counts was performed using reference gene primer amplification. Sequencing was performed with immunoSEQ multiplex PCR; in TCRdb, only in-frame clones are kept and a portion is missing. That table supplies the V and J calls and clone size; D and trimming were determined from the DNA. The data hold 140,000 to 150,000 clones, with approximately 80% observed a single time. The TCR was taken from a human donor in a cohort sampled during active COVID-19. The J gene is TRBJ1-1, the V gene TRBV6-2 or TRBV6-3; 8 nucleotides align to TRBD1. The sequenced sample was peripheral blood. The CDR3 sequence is CASSYPLNRGLTMNTEAFF. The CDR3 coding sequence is TGTGCCAGCAGTTATCCCTTAAACAGGGGGTTGACTATGAACACTGAAGCTTTCTTT.